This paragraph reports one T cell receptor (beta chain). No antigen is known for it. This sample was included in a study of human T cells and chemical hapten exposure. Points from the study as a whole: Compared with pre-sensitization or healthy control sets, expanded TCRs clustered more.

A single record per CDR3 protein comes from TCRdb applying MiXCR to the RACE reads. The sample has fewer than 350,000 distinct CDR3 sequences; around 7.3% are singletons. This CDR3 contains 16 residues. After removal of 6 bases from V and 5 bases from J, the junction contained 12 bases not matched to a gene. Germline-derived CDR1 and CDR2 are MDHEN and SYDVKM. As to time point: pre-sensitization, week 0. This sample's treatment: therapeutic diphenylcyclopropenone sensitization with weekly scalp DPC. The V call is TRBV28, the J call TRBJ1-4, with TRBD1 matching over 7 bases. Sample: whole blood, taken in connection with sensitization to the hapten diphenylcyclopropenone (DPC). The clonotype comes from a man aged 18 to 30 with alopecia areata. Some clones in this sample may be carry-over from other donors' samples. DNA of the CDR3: TGTGCCAGCAGCATTCGTTCCGGGACAGAGAATGAAAAACTGTTTTTT. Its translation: CASSIRSGTENEKLFF.